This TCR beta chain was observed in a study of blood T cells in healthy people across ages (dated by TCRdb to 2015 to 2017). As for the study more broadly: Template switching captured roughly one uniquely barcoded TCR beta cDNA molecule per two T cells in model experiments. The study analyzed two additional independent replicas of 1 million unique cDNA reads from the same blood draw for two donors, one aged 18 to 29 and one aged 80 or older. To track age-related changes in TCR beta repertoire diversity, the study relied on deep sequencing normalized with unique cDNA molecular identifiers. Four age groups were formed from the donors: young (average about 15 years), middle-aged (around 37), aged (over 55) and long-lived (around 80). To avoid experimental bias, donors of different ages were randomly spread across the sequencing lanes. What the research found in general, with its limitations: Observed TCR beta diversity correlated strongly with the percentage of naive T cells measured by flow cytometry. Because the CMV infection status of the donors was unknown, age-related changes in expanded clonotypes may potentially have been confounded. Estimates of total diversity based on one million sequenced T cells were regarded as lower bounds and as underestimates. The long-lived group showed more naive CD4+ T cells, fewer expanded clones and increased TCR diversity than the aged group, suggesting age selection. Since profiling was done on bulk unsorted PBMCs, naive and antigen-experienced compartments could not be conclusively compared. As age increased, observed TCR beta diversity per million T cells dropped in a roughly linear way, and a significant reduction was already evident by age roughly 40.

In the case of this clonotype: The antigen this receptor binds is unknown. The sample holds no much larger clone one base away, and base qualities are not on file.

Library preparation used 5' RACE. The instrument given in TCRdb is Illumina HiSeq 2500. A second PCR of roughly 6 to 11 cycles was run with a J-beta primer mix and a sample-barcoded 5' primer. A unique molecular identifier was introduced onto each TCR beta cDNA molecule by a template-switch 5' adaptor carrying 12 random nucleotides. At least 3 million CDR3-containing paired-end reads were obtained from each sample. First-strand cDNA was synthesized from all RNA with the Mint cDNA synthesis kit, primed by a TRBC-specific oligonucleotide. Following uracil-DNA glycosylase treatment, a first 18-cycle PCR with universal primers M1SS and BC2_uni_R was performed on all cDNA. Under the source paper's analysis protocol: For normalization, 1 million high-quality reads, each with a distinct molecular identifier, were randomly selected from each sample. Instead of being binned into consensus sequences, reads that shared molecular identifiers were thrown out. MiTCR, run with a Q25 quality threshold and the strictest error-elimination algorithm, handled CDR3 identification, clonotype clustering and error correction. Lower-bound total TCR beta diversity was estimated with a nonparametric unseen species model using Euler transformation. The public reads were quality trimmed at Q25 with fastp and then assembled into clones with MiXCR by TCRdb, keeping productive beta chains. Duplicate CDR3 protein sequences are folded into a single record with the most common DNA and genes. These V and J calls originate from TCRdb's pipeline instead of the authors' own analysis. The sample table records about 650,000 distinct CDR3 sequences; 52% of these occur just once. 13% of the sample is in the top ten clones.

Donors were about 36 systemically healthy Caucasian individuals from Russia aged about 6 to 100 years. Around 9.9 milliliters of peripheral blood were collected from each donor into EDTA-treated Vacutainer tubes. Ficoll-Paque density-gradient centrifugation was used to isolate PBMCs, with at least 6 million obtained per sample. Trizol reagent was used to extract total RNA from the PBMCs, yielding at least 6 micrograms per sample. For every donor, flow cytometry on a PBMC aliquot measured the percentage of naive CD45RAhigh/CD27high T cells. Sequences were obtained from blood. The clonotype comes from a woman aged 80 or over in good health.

The CDR3 protein: CASCLQVGGRLFF. DNA sequence: TGCGCCAGCTGCCTACAAGTAGGGGGGCGGCTGTTTTTT. The sequence links TRBV4-1 to TRBJ2-2, with the D gene possibly TRBD1 or TRBD2, each one fitting 6 bases. V and J lose 8 bases and 13 bases, and a span of 20 bases separates them. From its cysteine to its phenylalanine, the CDR3 spans 13 amino acids. Only CDR3 DNA is held: 39 bases, read in frame from base 1. The germline V gene encodes CDR1 MGHRA and CDR2 YSYEKL.